This TCR beta chain came from a study of cytomegalovirus exposure and HLA in healthy donors. As for the study in general: In a previous analysis, nearly 120 million unique TCR beta sequences were found from approximately 180 million T cells. General study findings and limits: Later analysis suggested links between common viral pathogens and several top significant clusters. Serostatus for CMV was the only available immune exposure information. Productive status was seen about 90% or about 30% of the time for most TCR beta V segments in an earlier analysis.

Primers: 60 Vbeta forward and 13 Jbeta reverse. Libraries were prepared by immunoSEQ multiplex PCR; TCRdb keeps only in-frame clonotypes and omits some of them. The listing contains approximately 60,000 clones. Details on this clone: What it binds is unknown.

The V end lost 0 bases, the J end lost 0 bases, and 9 bases lay between the germline ends. CDR1 MNHEY and CDR2 SVGAGI come from the germline V gene. The CDR3 totals 16 residues. This clonotype was obtained from a young man in good health and CMV-seropositive. Material: PBMCs. The V call is TRBV6-5, the J call TRBJ1-3; no reliable D call. The CDR3 DNA is TGTGCCAGCAGTTACTCGAGCCGAAGCTCTGGAAACACCATATATTTT. Translating gives CASSYSSRSSGNTIYF.